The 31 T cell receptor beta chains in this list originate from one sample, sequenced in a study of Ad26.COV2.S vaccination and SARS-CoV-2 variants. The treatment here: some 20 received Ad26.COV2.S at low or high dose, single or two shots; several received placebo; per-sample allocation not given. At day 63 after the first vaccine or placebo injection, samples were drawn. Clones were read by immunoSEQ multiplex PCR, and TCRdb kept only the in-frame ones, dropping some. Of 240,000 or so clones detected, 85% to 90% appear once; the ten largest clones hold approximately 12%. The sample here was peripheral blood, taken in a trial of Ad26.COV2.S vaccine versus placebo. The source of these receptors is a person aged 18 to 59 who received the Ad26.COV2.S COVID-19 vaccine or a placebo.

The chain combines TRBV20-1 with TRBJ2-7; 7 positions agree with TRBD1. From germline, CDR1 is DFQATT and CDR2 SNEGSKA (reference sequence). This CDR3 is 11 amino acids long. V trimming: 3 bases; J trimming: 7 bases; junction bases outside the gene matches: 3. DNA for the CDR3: TGCAGTGCTAGTCGGACAGGAGAGCAGTACTTC. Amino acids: CSASRTGEQYF.

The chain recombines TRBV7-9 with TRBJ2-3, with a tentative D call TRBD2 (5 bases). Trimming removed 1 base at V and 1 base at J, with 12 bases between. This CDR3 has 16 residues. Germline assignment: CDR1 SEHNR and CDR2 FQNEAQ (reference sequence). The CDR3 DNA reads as TGTGCCAGCAGCTTAGAAGGTTCTAGCCGCACAGATACGCAGTATTTT. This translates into CASSLEGSSRTDTQYF. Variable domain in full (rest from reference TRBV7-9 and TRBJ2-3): DTGVSQNPRHKITKRGQNVTFRCDPISEHNRLYWYRQTLGQGPEFLTYFQNEAQLEKSRLLSDRFSAERPKGSFSTLEIQRTEQGDSAMYLCASSLEGSSRTDTQYFGPGTRLTVL.

The CDR3 nucleotides are TGTGCCATCAGTGGCAGCGGGGGGCCGCAAGAGACCCAGTACTTC. Translation gives CAISGSGGPQETQYF. The chain recombines TRBV10-3 with TRBJ2-5, with 9 nucleotides matching TRBD2. V shed 4 bases, J shed 2 bases, and the junction held 5 bases outside the gene matches. The germline V gene encodes CDR1 ENHRY and CDR2 SYGVKD. CDR3 length equals 15 residues.

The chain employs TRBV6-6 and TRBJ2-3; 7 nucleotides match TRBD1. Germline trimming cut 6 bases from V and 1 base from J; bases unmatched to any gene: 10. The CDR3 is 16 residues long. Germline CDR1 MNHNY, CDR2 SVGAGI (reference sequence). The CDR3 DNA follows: TGTGCCAGCAGGCCCCCGCGAGGACAGGGCACAGATACGCAGTATTTT. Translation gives CASRPPRGQGTDTQYF.

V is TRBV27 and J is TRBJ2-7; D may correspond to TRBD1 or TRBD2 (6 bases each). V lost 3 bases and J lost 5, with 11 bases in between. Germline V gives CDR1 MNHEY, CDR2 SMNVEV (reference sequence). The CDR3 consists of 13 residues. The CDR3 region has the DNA TGTGCCAGCAGTTTGAGGGGGAGGCACGAGCAGTACTTC. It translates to CASSLRGRHEQYF.

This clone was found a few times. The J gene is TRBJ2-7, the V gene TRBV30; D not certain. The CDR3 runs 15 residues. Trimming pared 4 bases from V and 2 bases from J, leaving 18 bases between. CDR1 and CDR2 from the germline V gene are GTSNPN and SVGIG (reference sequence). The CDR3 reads CAWTIGPRRTYEQYF. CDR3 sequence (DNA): TGTGCCTGGACAATTGGACCCCGAAGGACCTACGAGCAGTACTTC. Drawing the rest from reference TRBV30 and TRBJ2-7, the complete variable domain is SQTIHQWPATLVQPVGSPLSLECTVEGTSNPNLYWYRQAAGRGLQLLFYSVGIGQISSEVPQNLSASRPQDRQFILSSKKLLLSDSGFYLCAWTIGPRRTYEQYFGPGTRLTVT.

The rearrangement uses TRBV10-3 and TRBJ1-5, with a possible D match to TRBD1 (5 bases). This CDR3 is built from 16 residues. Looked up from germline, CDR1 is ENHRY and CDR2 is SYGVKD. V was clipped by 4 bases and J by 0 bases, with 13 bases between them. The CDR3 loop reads CAISGGGPNSNQPQHF. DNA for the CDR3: TGTGCCATCAGTGGGGGCGGACCCAATAGCAATCAGCCCCAGCATTTT.

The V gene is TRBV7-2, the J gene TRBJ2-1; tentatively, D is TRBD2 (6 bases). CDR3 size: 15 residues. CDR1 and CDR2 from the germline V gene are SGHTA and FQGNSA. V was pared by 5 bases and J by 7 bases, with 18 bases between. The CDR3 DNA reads TGTGCCAGCAGCCCTACAAAACAGAGCGGGAATGAGCAGTTCTTC. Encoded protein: CASSPTKQSGNEQFF.

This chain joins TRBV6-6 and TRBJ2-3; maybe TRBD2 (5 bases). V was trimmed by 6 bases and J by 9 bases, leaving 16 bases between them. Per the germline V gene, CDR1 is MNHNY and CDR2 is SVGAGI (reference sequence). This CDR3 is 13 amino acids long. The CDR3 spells CASRKLDSGTQYF. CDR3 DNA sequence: TGTGCCAGCAGAAAGTTGGACTCCGGGACGCAGTATTTT.

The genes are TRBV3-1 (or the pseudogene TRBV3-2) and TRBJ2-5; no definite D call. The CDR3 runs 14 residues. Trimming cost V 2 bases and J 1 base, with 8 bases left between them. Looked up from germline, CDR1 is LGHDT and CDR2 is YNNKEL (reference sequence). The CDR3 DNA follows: TGTGCCAGCAGCCAAAGAACAGTCCAAGAGACCCAGTACTTC. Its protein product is CASSQRTVQETQYF.

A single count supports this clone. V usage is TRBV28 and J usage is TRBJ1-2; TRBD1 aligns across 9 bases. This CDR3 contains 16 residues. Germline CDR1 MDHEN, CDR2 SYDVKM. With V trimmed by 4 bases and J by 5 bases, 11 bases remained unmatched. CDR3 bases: TGTGCCAGCAGTTACTCGACCGGGACAGGGAAATATGGCTACACCTTC. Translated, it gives CASSYSTGTGKYGYTF.

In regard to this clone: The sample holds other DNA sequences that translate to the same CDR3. The CDR3 sequence: CASSTGTGVSYEQYF. The DNA of the CDR3 is TGTGCCAGTAGTACGGGGACAGGCGTCTCCTACGAGCAGTACTTC. The chain uses TRBV19 and TRBJ2-7, with TRBD1 matching 8 bases. V was clipped by 4 bases and J by 0 bases; unmatched bases: 5. CDR3 length: 15 residues. CDR1 LNHDA and CDR2 SQIVND come from the germline V gene (reference sequence).

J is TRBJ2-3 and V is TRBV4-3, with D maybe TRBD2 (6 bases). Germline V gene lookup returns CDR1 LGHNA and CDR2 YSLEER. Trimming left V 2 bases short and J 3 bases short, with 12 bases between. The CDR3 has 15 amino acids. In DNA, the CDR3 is TGCGCCAGCAGCCAAAGAATGGGGACTACAGATACGCAGTATTTT. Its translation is CASSQRMGTTDTQYF.

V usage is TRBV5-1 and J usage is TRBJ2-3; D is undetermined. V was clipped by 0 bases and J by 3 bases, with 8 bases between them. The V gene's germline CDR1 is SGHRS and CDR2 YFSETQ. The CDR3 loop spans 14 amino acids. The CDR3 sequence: CASSLVHPTDTQYF. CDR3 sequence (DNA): TGCGCCAGCAGCTTGGTGCACCCTACAGATACGCAGTATTTT.

CDR3 sequence: CASSRDGPMNTEAFF. The CDR3 DNA sequence: TGTGCCAGCAGCCGGGACGGCCCTATGAACACTGAAGCTTTCTTT. The rearrangement joins TRBV7-6 to TRBJ1-1; possible D gene TRBD1, 5 bases. The CDR3 runs 15 residues. Germline assignment: CDR1 SGHVS and CDR2 FNYEAQ. V was trimmed by 5 bases and J by 0 bases, leaving 13 bases between them. The variable domain in full, completed from reference TRBV7-6 and TRBJ1-1, reads GAGVSQSPRYKVTKRGQDVALRCDPISGHVSLYWYRQALGQGPEFLTYFNYEAQQDKSGLPNDRFSAERPEGSISTLTIQRTEQRDSAMYRCASSRDGPMNTEAFFGQGTRLTVV.

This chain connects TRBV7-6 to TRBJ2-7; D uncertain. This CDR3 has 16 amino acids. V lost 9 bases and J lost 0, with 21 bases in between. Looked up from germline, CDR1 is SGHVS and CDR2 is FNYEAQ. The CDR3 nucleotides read TGTGCCAGACGTTTGGTCGTACGGAAAACCTCCTACGAGCAGTACTTC. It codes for CARRLVVRKTSYEQYF.

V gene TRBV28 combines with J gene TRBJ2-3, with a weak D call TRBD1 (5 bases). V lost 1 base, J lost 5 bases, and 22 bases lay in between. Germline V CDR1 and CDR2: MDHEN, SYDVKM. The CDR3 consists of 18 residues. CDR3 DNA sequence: TGTGCCAGCAGTTTATTAGTAGGTGGTCAGGGATCATTAGATACGCAGTATTTT. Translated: CASSLLVGGQGSLDTQYF.

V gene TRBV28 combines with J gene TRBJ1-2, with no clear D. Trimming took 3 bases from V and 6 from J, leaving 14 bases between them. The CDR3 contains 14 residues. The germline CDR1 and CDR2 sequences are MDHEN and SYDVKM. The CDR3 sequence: CASSFLDTNNGYTF. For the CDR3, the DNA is TGTGCCAGCAGTTTCCTCGATACCAATAATGGCTACACCTTC.

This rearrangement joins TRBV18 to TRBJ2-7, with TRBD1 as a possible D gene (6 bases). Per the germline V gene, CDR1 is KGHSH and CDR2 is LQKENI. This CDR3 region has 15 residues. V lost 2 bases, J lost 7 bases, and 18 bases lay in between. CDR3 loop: CASSPIRTGSGEQYF. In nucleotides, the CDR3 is TGTGCCAGCTCACCAATAAGAACAGGGTCGGGGGAGCAGTACTTC.

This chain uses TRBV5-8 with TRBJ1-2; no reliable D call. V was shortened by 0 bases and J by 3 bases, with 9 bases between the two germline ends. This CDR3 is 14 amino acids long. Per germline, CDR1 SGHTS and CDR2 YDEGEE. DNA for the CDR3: TGTGCCAGCAGCTTGGGTACGGCCTACTATGGCTACACCTTC. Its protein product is CASSLGTAYYGYTF.

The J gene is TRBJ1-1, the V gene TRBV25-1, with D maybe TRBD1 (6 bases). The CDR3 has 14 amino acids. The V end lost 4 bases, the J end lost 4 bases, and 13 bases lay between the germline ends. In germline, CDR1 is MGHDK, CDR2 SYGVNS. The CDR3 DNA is TGTGCCAGCAGTGTTGCAGGGGTAATCACTGAAGCTTTCTTT. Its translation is CASSVAGVITEAFF.

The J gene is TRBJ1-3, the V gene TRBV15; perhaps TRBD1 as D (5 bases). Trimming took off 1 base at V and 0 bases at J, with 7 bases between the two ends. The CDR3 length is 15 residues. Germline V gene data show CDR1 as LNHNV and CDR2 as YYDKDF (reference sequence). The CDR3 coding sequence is TGTGCCACCAGCAGAGCTGGGGGCTCTGGAAACACCATATATTTT. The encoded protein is CATSRAGGSGNTIYF.

The CDR3 protein is CASSQPQTGNEQFF. The CDR3, as DNA: TGTGCCAGCAGCCAACCCCAGACTGGCAATGAGCAGTTCTTC. This chain links TRBV3-1 (or the pseudogene TRBV3-2) with TRBJ2-1; D ambiguous. Trimming removed 2 bases from V and 6 bases from J, with 11 bases in between. This CDR3 comprises 14 residues. Germline V gene data show CDR1 as LGHDT and CDR2 as YNNKEL (reference sequence).

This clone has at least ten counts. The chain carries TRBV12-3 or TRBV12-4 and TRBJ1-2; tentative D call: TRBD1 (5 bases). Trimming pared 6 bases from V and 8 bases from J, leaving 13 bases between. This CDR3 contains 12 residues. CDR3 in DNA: TGTGCCAGCAGCGAGGGGCCCTTCGGCTACACCTTC. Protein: CASSEGPFGYTF.

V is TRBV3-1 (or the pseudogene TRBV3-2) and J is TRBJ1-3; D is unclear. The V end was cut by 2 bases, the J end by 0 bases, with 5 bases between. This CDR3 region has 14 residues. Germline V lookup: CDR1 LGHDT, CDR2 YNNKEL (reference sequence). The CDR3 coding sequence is TGTGCCAGCAGCCAACTGGGCTCTGGAAACACCATATATTTT. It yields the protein CASSQLGSGNTIYF.

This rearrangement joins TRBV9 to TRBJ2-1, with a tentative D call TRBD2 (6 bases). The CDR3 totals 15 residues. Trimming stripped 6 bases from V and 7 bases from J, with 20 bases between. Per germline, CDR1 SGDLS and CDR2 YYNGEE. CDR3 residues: CASTLGGAGNNEQFF. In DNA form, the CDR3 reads TGTGCCAGCACTCTAGGCGGGGCTGGAAATAATGAGCAGTTCTTC.

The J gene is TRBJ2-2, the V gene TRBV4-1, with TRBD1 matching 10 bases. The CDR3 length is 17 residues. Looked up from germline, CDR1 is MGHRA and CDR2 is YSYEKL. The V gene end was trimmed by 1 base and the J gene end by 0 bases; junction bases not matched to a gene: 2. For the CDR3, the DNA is TGCGCCAGCAGCCAAGTTGGACAGGGGGCGAACACCGGGGAGCTGTTTTTT. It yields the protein CASSQVGQGANTGELFF.

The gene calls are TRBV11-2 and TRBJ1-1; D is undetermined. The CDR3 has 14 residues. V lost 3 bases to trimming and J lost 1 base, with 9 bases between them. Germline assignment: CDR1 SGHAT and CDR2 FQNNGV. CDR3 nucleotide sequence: TGTGCCAGCAGCTTCGGCAGTAAGAACACTGAAGCTTTCTTT. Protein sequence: CASSFGSKNTEAFF.

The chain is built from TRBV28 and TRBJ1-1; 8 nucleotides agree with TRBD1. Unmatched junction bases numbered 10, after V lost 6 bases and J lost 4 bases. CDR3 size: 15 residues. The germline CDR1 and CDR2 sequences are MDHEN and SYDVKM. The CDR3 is CASSSDREISTEAFF. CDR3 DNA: TGTGCCAGCAGCTCGGACAGGGAAATTAGCACTGAAGCTTTCTTT.

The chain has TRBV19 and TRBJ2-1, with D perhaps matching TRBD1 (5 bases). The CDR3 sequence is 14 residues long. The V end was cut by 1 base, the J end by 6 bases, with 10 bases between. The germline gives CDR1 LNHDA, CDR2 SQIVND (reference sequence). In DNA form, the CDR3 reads TGTGCCAGTAGTATAGGACAGAACCTCAATGAGCAGTTCTTC. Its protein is CASSIGQNLNEQFF.

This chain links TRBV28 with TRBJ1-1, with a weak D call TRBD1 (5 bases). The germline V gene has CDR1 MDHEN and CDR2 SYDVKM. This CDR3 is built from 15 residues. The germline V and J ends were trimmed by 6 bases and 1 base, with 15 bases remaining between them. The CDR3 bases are TGTGCCAGCAGACCATGGACAATTGCGAACACTGAAGCTTTCTTT. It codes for CASRPWTIANTEAFF.